This record concerns one TCR beta chain sequence. It lacks a known antigen. The input lacks base qualities; no much larger clone sits a single base away. Enrolling through a virtual design, the prospective study's participants ranged in age from roughly 18 to 95 years and lived across about two dozen United States geographic areas. In the prospective study, participants were assigned to cohorts based on the clinical history participants reported in a screening survey and a study questionnaire. For ImmuneRACE Cohort 3, a participant was defined as recovered based on two consecutive negative NP/OP PCR tests, clearance by a healthcare professional, or resolution of symptoms. Mobile phlebotomists in the prospective study collected whole blood, serum and a nasopharyngeal or oropharyngeal swab from every participant. Participants in the prospective study had the option to provide additional blood draws and questionnaires over an approximately two-month period. Before DNA extraction, prospective study blood samples were shipped either frozen or at room temperature.

TCRbeta CDR3 regions were amplified from genomic DNA using the immunoSEQ Assay, a bias-controlled multiplex PCR. The authors processed their data as follows. The number of nucleated cells in each sample was estimated by amplification of reference gene primers within the assay. To quantify the absolute abundance of each unique TCRbeta CDR3 rearrangement, sequence reads were collapsed and filtered. For each sample, productive Simpson clonality was calculated as the square root of Simpson's diversity index across productive rearrangements. Imported from immuneACCESS, the table was reduced by TCRdb to in-frame sequences with V and J called. These copies leave out some clones; in studies compared against another copy, an unresolved V gene accounts for under half, and the cause of the remainder is not known. V, J and clone size are taken as reported in that table, and D and trimming were inferred from the DNA itself. A total of 170,000 or so clones appear in this sample, approximately 84% of them only once. The leading ten clones occupy about 6.5% of the sample.

The CDR3 measures 14 amino acids from cysteine to phenylalanine. The only DNA kept is the CDR3, 42 bases in frame from the first base. Reading the germline V gene gives CDR1 SGHTA and CDR2 FQGTGA. V drops 1 base and J drops 5 bases, leaving 12 bases in between. The sample originates from a study of blood T cell repertoires in COVID-19 (dated by TCRdb to 2020 to 2021). As for the study more broadly: Collaborator samples came from the United States, Italy and Spain and covered acute and convalescent phases of COVID-19. The material from the prospective study consisted of cDNA or gDNA derived from T cells, B-cell-depleted T cells, or PBMCs. Deeply sampled blood TCRbeta repertoires from subjects exposed to, actively infected with, or recovered from COVID-19 were included in the dataset. The repertoires were released in a freely available public database intended as a resource for research on the immune response to SARS-CoV-2. Samples came from the ongoing ImmuneRACE study (first 160 participants) plus 1,254 subjects from 6 global collaborators. A de-identified subject ID, COVID-19 status, age in years and sex were almost always included in the sample metadata. HLA class I and class II types, where available, came from metadata supplied by the sample provider rather than from assay-based typing. Study-level results and caveats: How much clinical and demographic metadata was included differed by source and by participant, and the metadata was provided uncurated.

This sequence originates from a woman aged 45-65 years who had recovered from COVID-19. Recombination connected TRBV7-3 to TRBJ2-7; the best D guess is TRBD1, with 5 bases matching. The source material was PBMCs or T cells enriched from blood (not recorded which). The CDR3 reads CASSLRGPLDEQYF. The base sequence is TGTGCCAGCAGCTTAAGGGGCCCACTCGACGAGCAGTACTTC.